The 27 T cell receptor beta chains reported below all come from one sample, sequenced in a study of blood T cell repertoires in COVID-19. Here immunoSEQ multiplex PCR was the method, and the copy in TCRdb shows in-frame clones only, minus some. The sample lists fewer than 90,000 clones, roughly 90% seen once, with roughly 15% in the top ten. The sequencing input was peripheral blood. These receptors were obtained from a male donor with acute or convalescent COVID-19.

J is TRBJ2-4 and V is TRBV30; 7 nucleotides match TRBD1. The length of the CDR3 is 15 residues. The junction had 8 bases not matched to a gene; V was cut back by 5 bases and J by 1 base. Germline CDR1 reads GTSNPN; CDR2 reads SVGIG (reference sequence). This chain's CDR3 is CAWGDRTSAKNIQYF. In nucleotides, the CDR3 is TGTGCCTGGGGGGACAGAACTTCGGCCAAAAACATTCAGTACTTC.

This clone was found once. This chain connects TRBV10-3 to TRBJ2-3; 7 positions match TRBD2. The trim removed 0 bases at V and 1 base at J, leaving 1 base unmatched. CDR3 length: 15 residues. Looked up from germline, CDR1 is ENHRY and CDR2 is SYGVKD. The CDR3 DNA follows: TGTGCCATCAGTGAGTCCGCGGGGGGCACAGATACGCAGTATTTT. This translates into CAISESAGGTDTQYF.

This chain connects TRBV6-5 to TRBJ1-2; D is uncertain. CDR1 and CDR2 (germline): MNHEY, SVGAGI. The CDR3 loop spans 10 amino acids. V was pared by 4 bases and J by 8 bases, with 5 bases between. The CDR3 region is CASSWEGYTF. CDR3 bases: TGTGCCAGCAGTTGGGAGGGCTACACCTTC.

This chain connects TRBV11-2 to TRBJ2-7; 8 positions agree with TRBD1. This CDR3 is 14 amino acids long. CDR1 and CDR2 from the germline V gene are SGHAT and FQNNGV. Unmatched junction bases numbered 9, after V lost 7 bases and J lost 4 bases. The CDR3 DNA reads as TGTGCCAGCACCACAGGGACAGGAGTTTACGAGCAGTACTTC. Protein sequence: CASTTGTGVYEQYF.

This rearrangement joins TRBV5-4 to TRBJ1-1, with a weak D call TRBD1 (5 bases). The V gene lost 4 bases and the J gene lost 0 bases, with 16 bases spanning the gap. Germline CDR1 is SGHNT and CDR2 is YYREEE (reference sequence). The CDR3 sequence is 16 residues long. The DNA of the CDR3 is TGTGCCAGCAGCCCCGGGGGAGCGTCCATGAACACTGAAGCTTTCTTT. Translated: CASSPGGASMNTEAFF.

The chain joins TRBV30 to TRBJ2-2; a possible D gene is TRBD2 (5 bases). This CDR3 has 12 amino acids. Deletions cut 2 bases from V and 8 bases from J, with 9 bases between. Looked up from germline, CDR1 is GTSNPN and CDR2 is SVGIG (reference sequence). The CDR3 DNA reads as TGTGCCTGGAGTCAGGAGGCGGGGGAGCTGTTTTTT. It codes for CAWSQEAGELFF.

This clone was counted once. The chain links TRBV9 to TRBJ2-5, with D perhaps matching TRBD1 (7 bases). Looked up from germline, CDR1 is SGDLS and CDR2 is YYNGEE. The CDR3 is 14 residues long. V was shortened by 4 bases and J by 4 bases, with 14 bases between the two germline ends. The CDR3 DNA reads as TGTGCCAGCAGCCGTGGGCAGGGGGGAGAGACCCAGTACTTC. Translating gives CASSRGQGGETQYF. The variable domain in full, with the rest retrieved from reference TRBV9 and TRBJ2-5, is DSGVTQTPKHLITATGQRVTLRCSPRSGDLSVYWYQQSLDQGLQFLIQYYNGEERAKGNILERFSAQQFPDLHSELNLSSLELGDSALYFCASSRGQGGETQYFGPGTRLLVL.

The gene calls are TRBV9 and TRBJ1-6, with D perhaps TRBD1 (6 bases). V shed 0 bases and J shed 10 bases, with 17 bases lying between them. Germline-derived CDR1 and CDR2 are SGDLS and YYNGEE. The CDR3 loop spans 16 amino acids. The CDR3 sequence is CASSVASTGSESPLHF. For the CDR3, the DNA is TGTGCCAGCAGCGTAGCCTCCACAGGGTCGGAATCACCCCTCCACTTT.

V gene TRBV6-1 combines with J gene TRBJ1-5; 8 nucleotides align to TRBD1. The V gene end was trimmed by 0 bases and the J gene end by 6 bases; junction bases not matched to a gene: 10. Germline CDR1 and CDR2: MNHNS and SASEGT. The CDR3 spans 17 residues. CDR3 coding DNA: TGTGCCAGCAGTGAAGCGCTTCCGGCAGGGGGCGTTCAGCCCCAGCATTTT. Its protein is CASSEALPAGGVQPQHF.

The chain links TRBV13 to TRBJ2-1, with D maybe TRBD1 (8 bases). CDR1 PRHDT and CDR2 FYEKMQ come from the germline V gene (reference sequence). V lost 3 bases, J lost 5 bases, and 20 bases lay in between. The length of the CDR3 is 17 residues. DNA of the CDR3: TGTGCCAGCAGCTTGAGGCGCACCACAGGGGGGGACAATGAGCAGTTCTTC. It yields the protein CASSLRRTTGGDNEQFF.

The chain joins TRBV2 to TRBJ2-5; 10 bases fit TRBD2. After removal of 0 bases from V and 11 bases from J, the junction contained 9 bases not matched to a gene. This CDR3 region has 15 residues. Per the germline V gene, CDR1 is SNHLY and CDR2 is FYNNEI. CDR3 amino acids: CASSEALISGGLQYF. In DNA form, the CDR3 reads TGTGCCAGCAGTGAAGCGCTTATTAGCGGGGGGCTGCAGTACTTC.

The CDR3 nucleotides are TGCGCCAGCAGCGTGGACGGTAGTTATAATTCACCCCTCCACTTT. This gives the protein CASSVDGSYNSPLHF. The chain couples TRBV5-1 to TRBJ1-6; D remains ambiguous. The CDR3 extends over 15 amino acids. Deletions cut 4 bases from V and 4 bases from J, with 12 bases between. Per germline, CDR1 SGHRS and CDR2 YFSETQ.

The V and J genes are TRBV29-1 and TRBJ1-2; D is perhaps TRBD1 (6 bases). Germline assignment: CDR1 SQVTM and CDR2 ANQGSEA. This CDR3 contains 14 residues. Between the trimmed V and J ends, which lost 1 base and 7 bases, there was a span of 16 bases. CDR3: CSVEAEAGAAGYTF. The CDR3 coding sequence is TGCAGCGTTGAAGCTGAGGCAGGGGCGGCTGGCTACACCTTC. Full variable domain (missing parts from reference TRBV29-1 and TRBJ1-2): SAVISQKPSRDICQRGTSLTIQCQVDSQVTMMFWYRQQPGQSLTLIATANQGSEATYESGFVIDKFPISRPNLTFSTLTVSNMSPEDSSIYLCSVEAEAGAAGYTFGSGTRLTVV.

This sequence joins TRBV5-5 and TRBJ1-5; the D is unclear. Trimming shortened V by 4 bases and J by 1 base, and 9 bases separated the two germline ends. CDR1 is SGHKS, CDR2 YYEKEE, per germline (reference sequence). The CDR3 has 14 amino acids. DNA for the CDR3: TGTGCCAGCAGCCCACAGACGAGCAATCAGCCCCAGCATTTT. Amino acids: CASSPQTSNQPQHF.

The rearrangement links TRBV19 to TRBJ2-1; TRBD2 aligns across 10 bases. The CDR3 extends over 16 amino acids. With V trimmed by 7 bases and J by 6 bases, 12 bases remained unmatched. CDR1 and CDR2 from the germline V gene are LNHDA and SQIVND (reference sequence). Written as DNA, the CDR3 is TGTGCCAGTACCTCCCTTGGGTCTAGCGGGGGCAATGAGCAGTTCTTC. Amino acids: CASTSLGSSGGNEQFF.

The V and J genes are TRBV6-5 and TRBJ1-4, with a weak D call TRBD1 (5 bases). The germline CDR1 and CDR2 sequences are MNHEY and SVGAGI. Trimming took off 7 bases at V and 6 bases at J, with 18 bases between the two ends. The CDR3 loop spans 15 amino acids. The CDR3 DNA follows: TGTGCCAGCATCCGGGGAGGAGGGGTGTATGAAAAACTGTTTTTT. It yields the protein CASIRGGGVYEKLFF.

The chain recombines TRBV30 with TRBJ1-1, with D possibly being TRBD1 (5 bases). CDR3 length: 15 amino acids. V lost 0 bases to trimming and J lost 7 bases, with 18 bases between them. The germline V gene encodes CDR1 GTSNPN and CDR2 SVGIG (reference sequence). CDR3 loop: CAWSVQWGYDGEAFF. DNA of the CDR3: TGTGCCTGGAGTGTACAATGGGGCTATGATGGTGAAGCTTTCTTT. Full variable domain (outside the CDR3, taken from reference TRBV30 and TRBJ1-1): SQTIHQWPATLVQPVGSPLSLECTVEGTSNPNLYWYRQAAGRGLQLLFYSVGIGQISSEVPQNLSASRPQDRQFILSSKKLLLSDSGFYLCAWSVQWGYDGEAFFGQGTRLTVV.

The rearrangement joins TRBV5-1 to TRBJ2-2; D might be TRBD2 (7 bases). CDR1 and CDR2 from the germline V gene are SGHRS and YFSETQ. V gave up 0 bases and J gave up 1 base, with 16 bases separating them. The CDR3 totals 18 residues. CDR3 amino acids: CASSLVGGGGLNTGELFF. For the CDR3, the DNA is TGCGCCAGCAGCTTGGTCGGGGGCGGGGGCCTGAACACCGGGGAGCTGTTTTTT.

The chain uses TRBV6-1 and TRBJ1-2; D may be TRBD1 (6 bases). Per the germline V gene, CDR1 is MNHNS and CDR2 is SASEGT. The CDR3 contains 16 residues. V was trimmed by 0 bases and J by 4 bases, leaving 15 bases between them. CDR3 loop: CASSEALGGPAYGYTF. The CDR3 DNA follows: TGTGCCAGCAGTGAAGCTCTCGGGGGGCCCGCCTATGGCTACACCTTC.

V usage is TRBV7-3 and J usage is TRBJ1-1; D uncertain. The CDR3 spans 12 residues. The V end was cut by 6 bases, the J end by 3 bases, with 8 bases between. Germline assignment: CDR1 SGHTA and CDR2 FQGTGA. CDR3 nucleotides: TGTGCCAGCAGTCCCGGGGACACTGAAGCTTTCTTT. This gives the protein CASSPGDTEAFF.

The chain combines TRBV25-1 with TRBJ1-6, with D maybe TRBD1 (6 bases). Germline V gene data show CDR1 as MGHDK and CDR2 as SYGVNS. The CDR3 runs to 18 residues. V lost 7 bases, J lost 6 bases, and 25 bases lay in between. The CDR3 sequence: CASTPPGQPQGGNSPLHF. In DNA, the CDR3 is TGTGCCAGCACCCCCCCTGGACAGCCTCAAGGGGGTAATTCACCCCTCCACTTT.

The rearrangement joins TRBV11-2 to TRBJ1-4, with 7 nucleotides matching TRBD1. CDR1 is SGHAT, CDR2 FQNNGV, per germline. The V gene end was trimmed by 1 base and the J gene end by 7 bases; junction bases not matched to a gene: 3. The CDR3 spans 14 residues. CDR3: CASSLGQGSEKLFF. The CDR3 bases are TGTGCCAGCAGCTTAGGACAGGGTAGTGAAAAACTGTTTTTT.

V usage is TRBV6-5 and J usage is TRBJ1-1; TRBD1 is a possible D gene (5 bases). V was shortened by 8 bases and J by 1 base, with 14 bases between the two germline ends. The germline V gene has CDR1 MNHEY and CDR2 SVGAGI. The CDR3 is made up of 14 amino acids. The CDR3 nucleotides read TGTGCCAGCTCCTCCAGGGCGGCGAACACTGAAGCTTTCTTT. Amino acid sequence: CASSSRAANTEAFF.

The chain has TRBV2 and TRBJ1-3; D is unclear. Trimming shortened V by 5 bases and J by 0 bases, and 8 bases separated the two germline ends. The CDR3 loop spans 14 amino acids. In germline, CDR1 is SNHLY, CDR2 FYNNEI. The CDR3 region has the DNA TGTGCCAGCAGTCAACAGACCTCTGGAAACACCATATATTTT. Translation: CASSQQTSGNTIYF.

The rearrangement links TRBV19 to TRBJ1-5; 8 bases align to TRBD1. J gave up 0 bases and V 6 bases, and 16 bases lay outside the gene matches. This CDR3 is 19 amino acids long. The germline CDR1 and CDR2 sequences are LNHDA and SQIVND (reference sequence). CDR3 coding DNA: TGTGCCAGTAGCCCCCTCAACGAGGACAGGGTTTATAGCAATCAGCCCCAGCATTTT. Amino acids: CASSPLNEDRVYSNQPQHF.

V gene TRBV2 combines with J gene TRBJ1-3, with D perhaps matching TRBD1 (6 bases). The V and J ends lost 3 bases and 2 bases respectively, with 17 bases between them. CDR3 length: 17 amino acids. Germline CDR1 and CDR2: SNHLY and FYNNEI. In DNA, the CDR3 is TGTGCCAGCAGTGACCGACCTACAGGGCTGACTGGAAACACCATATATTTT. Its translation: CASSDRPTGLTGNTIYF.

The chain is built from TRBV9 and TRBJ2-5; 11 positions match TRBD2. The CDR3 totals 16 residues. CDR1 and CDR2 from the germline V gene are SGDLS and YYNGEE. Trimming cost V 3 bases and J 3 bases; bases outside gene matches: 7. The CDR3 nucleotides read TGTGCCAGCAGCGCAGTTAGCGGGGGGGCCGAAGAGACCCAGTACTTC. It is translated as CASSAVSGGAEETQYF.